This T cell receptor beta chain was observed in a study of cytomegalovirus exposure and HLA in healthy donors. Points from the study as a whole: It was found in a later analysis that first-cohort TCR clusters tended to co-occur in the roughly 120 validation repertoires.

Germline V gene lookup returns CDR1 SGHAT and CDR2 FQNNGV. This CDR3 has 15 residues. With 0 bases removed from V and 0 bases from J, the gap between germline ends came to 6 bases. Profiled with immunoSEQ multiplex PCR; TCRdb holds only in-frame clones, not every one. Of fewer than 200,000 clones listed, about 89% are singletons. In regard to this clone: Its antigen is undetermined.

Among the roughly 120 subjects of the validation cohort, separate from the approximately 670-subject first cohort, were the donors. This TCR derives from a young man in good health and CMV-seropositive. The sequenced sample was PBMCs. This chain joins TRBV11-2 and TRBJ1-3, with no clear D. The CDR3, as DNA: TGTGCCAGCAGCTTAGAGGGAGCCTCTGGAAACACCATATATTTT. Amino acids: CASSLEGASGNTIYF.